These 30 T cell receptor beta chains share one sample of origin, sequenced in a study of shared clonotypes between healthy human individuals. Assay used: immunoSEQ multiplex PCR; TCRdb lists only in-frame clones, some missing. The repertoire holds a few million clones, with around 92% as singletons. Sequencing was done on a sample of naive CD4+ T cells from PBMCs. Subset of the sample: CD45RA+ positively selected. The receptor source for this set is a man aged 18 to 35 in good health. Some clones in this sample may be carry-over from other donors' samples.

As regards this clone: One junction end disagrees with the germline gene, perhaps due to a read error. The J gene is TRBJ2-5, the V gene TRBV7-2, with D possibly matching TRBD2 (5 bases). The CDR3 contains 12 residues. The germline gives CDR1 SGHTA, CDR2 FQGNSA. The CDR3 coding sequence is TGTGCCAGCAGTAAGAATCGGGGTGAAGCTAACTTC. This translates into CASSKNRGEANF. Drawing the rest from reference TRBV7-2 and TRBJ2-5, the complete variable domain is GAGVSQSPSNKVTEKGKDVELRCDPISGHTALYWYRQSLGQGLEFLIYFQGNSAPDKSGLPSDRFSAERTGGSVSTLTIQRTQQEDSAVYLCASSKNRGEANFGPGTRLLVL.

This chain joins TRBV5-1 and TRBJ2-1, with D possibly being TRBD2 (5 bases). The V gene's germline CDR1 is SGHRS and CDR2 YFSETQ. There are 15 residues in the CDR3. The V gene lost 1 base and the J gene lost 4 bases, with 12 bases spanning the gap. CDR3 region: CASSLRAGFYNEQFF. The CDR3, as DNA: TGCGCCAGCAGCTTGCGGGCGGGTTTTTACAATGAGCAGTTCTTC.

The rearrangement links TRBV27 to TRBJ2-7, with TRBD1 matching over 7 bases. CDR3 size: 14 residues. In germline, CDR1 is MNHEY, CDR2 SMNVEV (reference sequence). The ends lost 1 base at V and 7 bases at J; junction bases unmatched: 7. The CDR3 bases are TGTGCCAGCAGTTTATTAGGACAGGCCAAGGAGCAGTACTTC. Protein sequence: CASSLLGQAKEQYF.

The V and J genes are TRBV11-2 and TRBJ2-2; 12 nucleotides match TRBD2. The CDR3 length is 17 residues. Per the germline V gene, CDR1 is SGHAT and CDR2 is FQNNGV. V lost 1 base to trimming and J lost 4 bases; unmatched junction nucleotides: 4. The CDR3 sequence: CASSLASGRASTGELFF. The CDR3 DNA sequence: TGTGCCAGCAGCTTAGCTAGCGGGAGGGCCAGCACCGGGGAGCTGTTTTTT.

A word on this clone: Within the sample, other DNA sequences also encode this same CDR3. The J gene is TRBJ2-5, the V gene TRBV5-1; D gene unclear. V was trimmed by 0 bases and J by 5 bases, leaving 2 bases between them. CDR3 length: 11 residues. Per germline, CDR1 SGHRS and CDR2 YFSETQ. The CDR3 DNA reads TGCGCCAGCAGCTTGGTCGAGACCCAGTACTTC. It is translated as CASSLVETQYF.

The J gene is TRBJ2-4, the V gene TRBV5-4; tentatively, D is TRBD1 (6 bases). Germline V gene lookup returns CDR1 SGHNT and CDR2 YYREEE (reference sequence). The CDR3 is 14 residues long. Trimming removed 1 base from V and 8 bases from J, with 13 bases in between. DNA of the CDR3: TGTGCCAGCAGCTTGACCGGGACAAGGGACATTCAGTACTTC. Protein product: CASSLTGTRDIQYF. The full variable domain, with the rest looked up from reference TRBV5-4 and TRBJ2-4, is ETGVTQSPTHLIKTRGQQVTLRCSSQSGHNTVSWYQQALGQGPQFIFQYYREEENGRGNFPPRFSGLQFPNYSSELNVNALELDDSALYLCASSLTGTRDIQYFGAGTRLSVL.

The CDR3 spells CASSSRGQGNEKLFF. Here the CDR3 DNA reads TGTGCCAGCAGTTCCCGAGGACAGGGTAATGAAAAACTGTTTTTT. V gene TRBV28 combines with J gene TRBJ1-4; 8 positions agree with TRBD1. Germline V gives CDR1 MDHEN, CDR2 SYDVKM. The CDR3 consists of 15 residues. Losses at the gene ends were 4 bases for V and 4 bases for J; bases not matched to a gene: 5. The complete variable domain, with remaining parts taken from reference TRBV28 and TRBJ1-4, reads DVKVTQSSRYLVKRTGEKVFLECVQDMDHENMFWYRQDPGLGLRLIYFSYDVKMKEKGDIPEGYSVSREKKERFSLILESASTNQTSMYLCASSSRGQGNEKLFFGSGTQLSVL.

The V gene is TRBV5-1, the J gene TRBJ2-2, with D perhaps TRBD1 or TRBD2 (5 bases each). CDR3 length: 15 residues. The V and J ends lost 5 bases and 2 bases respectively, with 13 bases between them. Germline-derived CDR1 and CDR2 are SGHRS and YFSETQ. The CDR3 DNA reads TGCGCCAGCAGGCCCGGGACCAGCAACACCGGGGAGCTGTTTTTT. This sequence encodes CASRPGTSNTGELFF. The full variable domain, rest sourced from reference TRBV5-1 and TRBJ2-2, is KAGVTQTPRYLIKTRGQQVTLSCSPISGHRSVSWYQQTPGQGLQFLFEYFSETQRNKGNFPGRFSGRQFSNSRSEMNVSTLELGDSALYLCASRPGTSNTGELFFGEGSRLTVL.

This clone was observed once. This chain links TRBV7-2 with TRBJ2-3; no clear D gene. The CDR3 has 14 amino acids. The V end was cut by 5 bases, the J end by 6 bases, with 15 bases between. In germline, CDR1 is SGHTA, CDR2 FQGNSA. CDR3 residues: CASSPTLATDTQYF. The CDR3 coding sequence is TGTGCCAGCAGCCCAACTTTGGCTACTGATACGCAGTATTTT.

The CDR3 DNA is TGTGCCAGCTCGATTGCGGGGGCCCCGAGCTCCTACGAGCAGTACTTC. Translating it yields CASSIAGAPSSYEQYF. J is TRBJ2-7 and V is TRBV28; D possibly corresponds to TRBD2 (7 bases). The CDR3 spans 16 residues. Trimming left V 8 bases short and J 0 bases short, with 20 bases between. The V gene's germline CDR1 is MDHEN and CDR2 SYDVKM.

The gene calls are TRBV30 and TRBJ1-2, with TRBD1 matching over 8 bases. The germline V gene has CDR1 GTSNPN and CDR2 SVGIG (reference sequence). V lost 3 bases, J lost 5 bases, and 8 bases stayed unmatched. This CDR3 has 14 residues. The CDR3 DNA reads TGTGCCTGGAGCCCTCGGGGACAGGTTTATGGCTACACCTTC. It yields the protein CAWSPRGQVYGYTF. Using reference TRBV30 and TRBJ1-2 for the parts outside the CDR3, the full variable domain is SQTIHQWPATLVQPVGSPLSLECTVEGTSNPNLYWYRQAAGRGLQLLFYSVGIGQISSEVPQNLSASRPQDRQFILSSKKLLLSDSGFYLCAWSPRGQVYGYTFGSGTRLTVV.

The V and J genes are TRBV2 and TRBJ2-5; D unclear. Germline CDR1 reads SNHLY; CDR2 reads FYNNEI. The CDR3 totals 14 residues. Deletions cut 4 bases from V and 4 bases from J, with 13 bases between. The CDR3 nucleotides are TGTGCCAGCAGTGCTAGGGAAGTAGGAGAGACCCAGTACTTC. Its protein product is CASSAREVGETQYF.

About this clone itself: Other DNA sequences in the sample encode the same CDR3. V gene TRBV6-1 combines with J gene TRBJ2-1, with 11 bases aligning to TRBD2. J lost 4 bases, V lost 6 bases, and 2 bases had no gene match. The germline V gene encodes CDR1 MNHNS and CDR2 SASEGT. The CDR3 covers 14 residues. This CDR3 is CASRGTSGYNEQFF. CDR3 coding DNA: TGTGCCAGCAGGGGGACTAGCGGATACAATGAGCAGTTCTTC.

The CDR3 region is CASSLAEVLATTEAFF. The CDR3 DNA reads as TGTGCCAGCAGCTTGGCCGAAGTATTGGCAACAACTGAAGCTTTCTTT. V and J are TRBV5-4 and TRBJ1-1; D gene unclear. Trimming left V 0 bases short and J 5 bases short, with 17 bases between. Germline V lookup: CDR1 SGHNT, CDR2 YYREEE (reference sequence). The CDR3 extends over 16 amino acids.

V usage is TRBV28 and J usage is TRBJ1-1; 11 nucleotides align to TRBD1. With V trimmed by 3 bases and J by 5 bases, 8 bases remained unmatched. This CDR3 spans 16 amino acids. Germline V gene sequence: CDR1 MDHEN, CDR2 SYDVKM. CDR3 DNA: TGTGCCAGCAGTTTTGGGGGGACAGGGGGAGGTACTGAAGCTTTCTTT. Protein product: CASSFGGTGGGTEAFF.

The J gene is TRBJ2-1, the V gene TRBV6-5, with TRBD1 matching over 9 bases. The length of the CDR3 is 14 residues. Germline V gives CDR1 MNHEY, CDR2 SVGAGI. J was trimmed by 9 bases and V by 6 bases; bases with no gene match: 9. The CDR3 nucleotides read TGTGCCAGCAGAACAGGGGACAGGGTAGGTGAGCAGTTCTTC. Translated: CASRTGDRVGEQFF.

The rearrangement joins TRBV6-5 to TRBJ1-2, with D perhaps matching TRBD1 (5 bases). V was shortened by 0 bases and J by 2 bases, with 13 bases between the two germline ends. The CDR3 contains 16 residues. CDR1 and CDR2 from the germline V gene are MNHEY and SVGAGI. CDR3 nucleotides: TGTGCCAGCAGTTACTCTCGTCCGTCAGGGAACTATGGCTACACCTTC. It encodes CASSYSRPSGNYGYTF.

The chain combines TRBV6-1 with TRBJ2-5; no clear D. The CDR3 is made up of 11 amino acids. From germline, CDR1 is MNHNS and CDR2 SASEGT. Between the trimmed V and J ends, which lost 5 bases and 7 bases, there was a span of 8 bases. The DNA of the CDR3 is TGTGCCAGCAGTTTCGGGTGGACCCAGTACTTC. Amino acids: CASSFGWTQYF.

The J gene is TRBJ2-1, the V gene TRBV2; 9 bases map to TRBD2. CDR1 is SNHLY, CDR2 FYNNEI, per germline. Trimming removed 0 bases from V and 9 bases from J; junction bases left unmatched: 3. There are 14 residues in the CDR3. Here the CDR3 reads CASSEAGLASEQFF. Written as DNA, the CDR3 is TGTGCCAGCAGTGAAGCCGGACTAGCGTCTGAGCAGTTCTTC.

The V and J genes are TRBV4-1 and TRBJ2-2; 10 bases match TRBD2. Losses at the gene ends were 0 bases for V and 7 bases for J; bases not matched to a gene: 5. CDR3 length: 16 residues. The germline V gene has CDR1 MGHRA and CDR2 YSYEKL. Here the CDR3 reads CASSQELAGNGGELFF. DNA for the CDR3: TGCGCCAGCAGCCAAGAACTAGCGGGAAATGGCGGGGAGCTGTTTTTT.

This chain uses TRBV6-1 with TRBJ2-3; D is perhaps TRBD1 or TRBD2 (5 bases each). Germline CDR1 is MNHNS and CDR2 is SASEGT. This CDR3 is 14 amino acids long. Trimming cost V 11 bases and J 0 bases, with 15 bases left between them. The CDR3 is CAGQNTGSTDTQYF. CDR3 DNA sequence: TGTGCCGGACAAAATACGGGGAGCACAGATACGCAGTATTTT.

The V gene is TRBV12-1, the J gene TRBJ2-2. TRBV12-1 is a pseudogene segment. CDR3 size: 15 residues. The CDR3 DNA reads TGTGCCAGCAGCTTTCCCAACGTGGGCACCGGGGAGCTGTTTTTT. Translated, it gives CASSFPNVGTGELFF.

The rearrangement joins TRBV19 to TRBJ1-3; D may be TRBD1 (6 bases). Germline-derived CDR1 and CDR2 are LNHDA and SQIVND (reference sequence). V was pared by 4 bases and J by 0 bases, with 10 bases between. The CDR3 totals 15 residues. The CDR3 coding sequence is TGTGCCAGTAGTACTGGACAGCTCTCTGGAAACACCATATATTTT. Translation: CASSTGQLSGNTIYF.

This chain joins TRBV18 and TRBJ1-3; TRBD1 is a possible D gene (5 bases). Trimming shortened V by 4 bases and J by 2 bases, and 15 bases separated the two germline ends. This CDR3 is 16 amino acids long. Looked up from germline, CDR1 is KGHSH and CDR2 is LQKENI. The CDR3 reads CASSLGQEGTGNTIYF. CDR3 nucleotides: TGTGCCAGCTCACTAGGACAAGAGGGAACTGGAAACACCATATATTTT.

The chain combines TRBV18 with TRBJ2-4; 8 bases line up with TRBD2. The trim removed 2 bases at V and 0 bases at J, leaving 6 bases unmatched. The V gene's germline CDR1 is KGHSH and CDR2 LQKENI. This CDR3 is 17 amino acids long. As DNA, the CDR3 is TGTGCCAGCTCACCAGGGACTAGAGTACTAGCCAAAAACATTCAGTACTTC. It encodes CASSPGTRVLAKNIQYF.

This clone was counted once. CDR3 bases: TGCGCCAGCAGACAAGGACAGGGAACGAACACCGGGGAGCTGTTTTTT. This encodes CASRQGQGTNTGELFF. V gene TRBV5-1 combines with J gene TRBJ2-2, with 8 bases lining up with TRBD1. V lost 5 bases, J lost 0 bases, and 6 bases stayed unmatched. CDR1 is SGHRS and CDR2 is YFSETQ in the germline V gene. The length of the CDR3 is 16 residues.

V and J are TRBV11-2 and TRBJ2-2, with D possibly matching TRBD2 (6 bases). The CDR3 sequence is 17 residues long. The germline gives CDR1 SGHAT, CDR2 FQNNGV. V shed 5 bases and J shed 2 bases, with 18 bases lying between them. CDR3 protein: CASSPQLGLENTGELFF. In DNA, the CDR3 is TGTGCCAGCAGCCCTCAACTGGGACTGGAAAACACCGGGGAGCTGTTTTTT.

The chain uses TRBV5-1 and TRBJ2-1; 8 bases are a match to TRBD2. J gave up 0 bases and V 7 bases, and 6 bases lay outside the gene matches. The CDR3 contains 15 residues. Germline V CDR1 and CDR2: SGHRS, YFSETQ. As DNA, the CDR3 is TGCGCCAGCGGGAAGACTAGCGTCTCCTACAATGAGCAGTTCTTC. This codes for CASGKTSVSYNEQFF.

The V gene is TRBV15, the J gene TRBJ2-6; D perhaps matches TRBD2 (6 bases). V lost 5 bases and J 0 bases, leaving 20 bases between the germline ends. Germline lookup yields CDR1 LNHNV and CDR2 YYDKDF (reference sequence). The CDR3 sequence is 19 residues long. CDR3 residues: CATSQRYLGLTSGANVLTF. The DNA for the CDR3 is TGTGCCACCAGCCAACGTTACTTGGGACTTACCTCTGGGGCCAACGTCCTGACTTTC.

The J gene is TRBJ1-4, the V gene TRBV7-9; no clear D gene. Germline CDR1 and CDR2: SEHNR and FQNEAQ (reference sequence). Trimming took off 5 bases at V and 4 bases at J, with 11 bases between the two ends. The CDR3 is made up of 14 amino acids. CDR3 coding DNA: TGTGCCAGCAGCCAGATTGACGGTAATGAAAAACTGTTTTTT. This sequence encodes CASSQIDGNEKLFF.